This TCR beta chain originates from a study of cytomegalovirus exposure and HLA in healthy donors. V gave up 2 bases and J gave up 5 bases; unmatched junction bases: 7. CDR3 length equals 15 residues. Per the germline V gene, CDR1 is MNHEY and CDR2 is SVGAGI. Sequencing was performed with immunoSEQ multiplex PCR; in TCRdb, only in-frame clones are kept and a portion is missing. The repertoire holds about 98,000 clones, with less than 95% as singletons. The sequence was collected from a woman under 30 in good health and CMV-seronegative. Sequenced: PBMCs. The chain is built from TRBV6-5 and TRBJ2-7; 9 nucleotides agree with TRBD1. The CDR3 DNA follows: TGTGCCAGCAGTTACGGTTGGGGACAGGGTGACGAGCAGTACTTC. Its protein product is CASSYGWGQGDEQYF.